The clone carrying this T cell receptor beta chain was seen at least ten times. The antigen is undetermined. Amplified TCR beta CDR3 regions came from RNA transcripts. RT-PCR in the first round (using the HTBI primer set) targeted the TCR CDR3. Each CDR3 protein is one row after TCRdb ran MiXCR on the multiplex PCR reads. The repertoire consists of about 560,000 distinct CDR3 sequences, with about 14% occurring once and the leading ten covering around 13%. The data were obtained in a study of T cells in Graves' hyperthyroidism and ophthalmopathy. Study details: Peripheral blood sampling occurred at initial diagnosis, before any treatment.

With 6 bases clipped from V and 2 bases from J, the junction kept 4 bases outside the gene matches. This CDR3 contains 16 residues. The study, taken as a whole, reports: Through a model of 13 V-J features, ophthalmopathy was separated from stable hyperthyroidism.

The study excluded patients with uncontrolled infection, other autoimmune disease, pregnancy or lactation. The sequencing sample was made of blood. The source is a woman in her thirties or forties with Graves' hyperthyroidism. The V gene is TRBV12-3 or TRBV12-4, the J gene TRBJ2-6; TRBD1 aligns across 10 bases. The CDR3 is CASRPDRGPGANVLTF. CDR3 DNA sequence: TGTGCCAGCAGACCAGACAGGGGGCCTGGGGCCAACGTCCTGACTTTC.